This entry describes one TCR beta chain. Trimming took 7 bases from V and 3 from J; bases not matched to a gene: 4. This CDR3 comprises 12 residues. CDR1 is SGHNT, CDR2 YYREEE, per germline (reference sequence). The data are from a study of blood T cell repertoires in COVID-19. Produced via immunoSEQ multiplex PCR; TCRdb's table is partial and in-frame only. The data contain nearly 300,000 clones, 89% of them singletons. The origin of this receptor is a woman between 45 and 60 years old who had been exposed to COVID-19. Sequenced input: PBMCs or T cells enriched from blood (not recorded which). The gene calls are TRBV5-4 and TRBJ2-7; 7 nucleotides match TRBD1. CDR3 amino acids: CASGTESYEQYF. CDR3 DNA sequence: TGTGCCAGCGGGACAGAGAGCTACGAGCAGTACTTC.